This is a list of T cell receptor beta chains from one sample in a study of T-cell memory formation after mild COVID-19. TCRdb recomputed calls from the 5' RACE reads with MiXCR, one row per CDR3 protein. The sample has around 200,000 distinct CDR3 sequences; roughly 10% are singletons. Sequencing was carried out using PBMCs or a T cell subset sorted from them (not recorded which). These receptors were collected from a man between 18 and 29 years old who had mild COVID-19 (a few samples of this study predate the infection). Cell type and time point are not known. Each CDR3 is given with its conserved first and last residue.

CDR3aa	v_gene	j_gene
CASKARAYPQHF	TRBV5-8	TRBJ1-5
CASSNGVNTEAFF	TRBV18	TRBJ1-1
CASTQNGQATNTIYF	TRBV4-2	TRBJ1-3
CASSARTWDQETQYF	TRBV7-2	TRBJ2-5
CASSFADRGSYNSPLHF	TRBV7-2	TRBJ1-6
CASSYGGTGPGYTF	TRBV6-5	TRBJ1-2
CASSQTTTDQPQHF	TRBV6-2/TRBV6-3	TRBJ1-5
CASSLPAGASYEQYF	TRBV7-9	TRBJ2-7
CASTTKLGAGNTIYF	TRBV4-3	TRBJ1-3
CASSYGHSGNTIYF	TRBV6-5	TRBJ1-3
CASSLYPTGYTF	TRBV12-3/TRBV12-4	TRBJ1-2
CASSFRDRGVVETQYF	TRBV5-1	TRBJ2-5
CASSFWRVGGPDTQYF	TRBV12-3/TRBV12-4	TRBJ2-3
CASSYSNVVLNTEAFF	TRBV6-5	TRBJ1-1
CSVAGSQETQYF	TRBV29-1	TRBJ2-5
CATSRDGGALGKLFF	TRBV15	TRBJ1-4
CATSELGDQPQHF	TRBV24-1	TRBJ1-5
CASSLAGEVGQPQHF	TRBV5-1	TRBJ1-5
CAIRKQGTNEKLFF	TRBV10-3	TRBJ1-4
CASSLAWRGGRYTGELFF	TRBV7-8	TRBJ2-2
CASSYSGGEDTQYF	TRBV5-4	TRBJ2-3
CASSIRVGGADTQYF	TRBV19	TRBJ2-3